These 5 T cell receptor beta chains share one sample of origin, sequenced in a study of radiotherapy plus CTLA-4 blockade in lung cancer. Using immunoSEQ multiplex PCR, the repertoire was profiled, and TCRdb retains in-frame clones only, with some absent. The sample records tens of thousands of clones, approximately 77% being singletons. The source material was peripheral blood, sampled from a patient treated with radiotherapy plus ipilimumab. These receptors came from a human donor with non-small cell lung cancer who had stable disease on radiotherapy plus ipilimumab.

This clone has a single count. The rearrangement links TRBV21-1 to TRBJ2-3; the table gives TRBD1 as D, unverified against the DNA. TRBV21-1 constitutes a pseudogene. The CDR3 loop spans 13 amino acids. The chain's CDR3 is CASSKDRTDTQYF. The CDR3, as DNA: TGTGCCAGCAGCAAGGACAGAACAGATACGCAGTATTTT.

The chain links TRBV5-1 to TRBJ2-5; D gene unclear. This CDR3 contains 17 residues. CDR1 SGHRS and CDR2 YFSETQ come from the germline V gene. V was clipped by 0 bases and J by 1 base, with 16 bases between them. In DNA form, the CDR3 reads TGCGCCAGCAGCTTGGCCTTCTCGGCAGCTAGCCAAGAGACCCAGTACTTC. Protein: CASSLAFSAASQETQYF.

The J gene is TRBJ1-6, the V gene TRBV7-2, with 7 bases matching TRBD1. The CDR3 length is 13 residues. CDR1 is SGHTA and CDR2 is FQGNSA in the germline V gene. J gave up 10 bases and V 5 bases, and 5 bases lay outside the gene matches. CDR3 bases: TGTGCCAGCAGCCAACAGGGGAGCTCACCCCTCCACTTT. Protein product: CASSQQGSSPLHF. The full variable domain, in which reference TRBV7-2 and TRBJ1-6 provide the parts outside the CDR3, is GAGVSQSPSNKVTEKGKDVELRCDPISGHTALYWYRQSLGQGLEFLIYFQGNSAPDKSGLPSDRFSAERTGGSVSTLTIQRTQQEDSAVYLCASSQQGSSPLHFGNGTRLTVT.

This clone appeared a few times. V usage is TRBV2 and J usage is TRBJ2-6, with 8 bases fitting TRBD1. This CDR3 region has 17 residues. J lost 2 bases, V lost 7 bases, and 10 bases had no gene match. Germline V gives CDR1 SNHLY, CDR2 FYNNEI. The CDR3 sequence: CASTEGQGPAGANVLTF. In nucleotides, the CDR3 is TGTGCCAGCACCGAAGGACAGGGACCCGCTGGGGCCAACGTCCTGACTTTC.

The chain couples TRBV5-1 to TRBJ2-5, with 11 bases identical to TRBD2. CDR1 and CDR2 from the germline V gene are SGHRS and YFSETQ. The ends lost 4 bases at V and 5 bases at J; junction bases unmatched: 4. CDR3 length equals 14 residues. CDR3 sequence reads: CASSRWTSGETQYF. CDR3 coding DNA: TGCGCCAGCAGCCGATGGACTAGCGGGGAGACCCAGTACTTC.